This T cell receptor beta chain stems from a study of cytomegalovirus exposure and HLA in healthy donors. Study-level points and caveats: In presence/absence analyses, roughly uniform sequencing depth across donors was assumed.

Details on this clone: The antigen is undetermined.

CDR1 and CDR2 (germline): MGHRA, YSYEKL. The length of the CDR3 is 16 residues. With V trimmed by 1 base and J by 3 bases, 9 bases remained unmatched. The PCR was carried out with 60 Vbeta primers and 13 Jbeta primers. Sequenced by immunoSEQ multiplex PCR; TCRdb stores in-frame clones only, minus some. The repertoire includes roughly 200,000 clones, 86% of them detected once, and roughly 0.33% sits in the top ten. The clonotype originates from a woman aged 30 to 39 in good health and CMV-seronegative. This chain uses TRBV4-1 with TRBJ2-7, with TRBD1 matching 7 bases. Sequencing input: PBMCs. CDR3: CASSQVTGQIHYEQYF. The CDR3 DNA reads TGCGCCAGCAGCCAAGTTACGGGACAGATTCACTACGAGCAGTACTTC.